Here is one T cell receptor (beta chain) with its context. The data were obtained in a study of blood T cell repertoires in COVID-19. V was clipped by 1 base and J by 4 bases, with 13 bases between them. The CDR3 runs to 15 residues. From germline, CDR1 is SGHTA and CDR2 FQGNSA. Produced via immunoSEQ multiplex PCR; TCRdb's table is partial and in-frame only. The sample has 250,000 to 350,000 clones, around 87% seen once. This clonotype originated in a woman in her twenties or thirties who had recovered from COVID-19. Material: PBMCs or T cells enriched from blood (not recorded which). The rearrangement joins TRBV7-2 to TRBJ1-2; D is uncertain. CDR3 sequence: CASSLGPPGTYGYTF. Written as DNA, the CDR3 is TGTGCCAGCAGCTTAGGGCCCCCGGGTACCTATGGCTACACCTTC.